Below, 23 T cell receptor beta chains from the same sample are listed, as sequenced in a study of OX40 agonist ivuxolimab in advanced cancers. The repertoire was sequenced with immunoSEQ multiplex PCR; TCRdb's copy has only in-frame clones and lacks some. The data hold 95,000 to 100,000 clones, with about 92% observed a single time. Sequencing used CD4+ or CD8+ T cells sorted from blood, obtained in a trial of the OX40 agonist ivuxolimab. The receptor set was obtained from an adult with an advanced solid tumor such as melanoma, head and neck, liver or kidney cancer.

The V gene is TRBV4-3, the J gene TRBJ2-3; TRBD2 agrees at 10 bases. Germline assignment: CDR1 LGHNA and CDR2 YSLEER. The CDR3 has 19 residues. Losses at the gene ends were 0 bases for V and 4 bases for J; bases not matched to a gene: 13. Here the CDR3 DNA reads TGCGCCAGCAGCCAAGATAATAGGGAACTAGCGGGAATGGCAGATACGCAGTATTTT. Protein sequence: CASSQDNRELAGMADTQYF.

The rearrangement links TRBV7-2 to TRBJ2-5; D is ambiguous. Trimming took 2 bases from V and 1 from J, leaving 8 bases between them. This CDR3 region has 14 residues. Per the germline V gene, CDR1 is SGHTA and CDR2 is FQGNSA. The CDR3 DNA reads TGTGCCAGCAGCTTACGATCGTCCCAAGAGACCCAGTACTTC. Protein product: CASSLRSSQETQYF.

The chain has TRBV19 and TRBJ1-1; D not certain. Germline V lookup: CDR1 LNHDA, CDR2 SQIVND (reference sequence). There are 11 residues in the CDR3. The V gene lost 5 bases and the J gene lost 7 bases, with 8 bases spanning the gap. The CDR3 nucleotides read TGTGCCAGTAGTCGGGTTAATGAAGCTTTCTTT. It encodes CASSRVNEAFF.

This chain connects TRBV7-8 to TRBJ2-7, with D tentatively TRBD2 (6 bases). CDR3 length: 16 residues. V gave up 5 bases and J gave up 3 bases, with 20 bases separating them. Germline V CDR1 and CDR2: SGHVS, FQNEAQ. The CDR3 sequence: CASSPLASQRVYEQYF. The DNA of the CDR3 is TGTGCCAGCAGCCCCCTAGCGAGCCAAAGGGTCTACGAGCAGTACTTC.

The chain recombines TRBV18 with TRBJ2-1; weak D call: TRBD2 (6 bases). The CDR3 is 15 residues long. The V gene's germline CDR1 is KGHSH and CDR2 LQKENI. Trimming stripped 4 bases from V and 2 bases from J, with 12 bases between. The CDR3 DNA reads TGTGCCAGCTCACTGGGACTCCGACCCTACAATGAGCAGTTCTTC. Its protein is CASSLGLRPYNEQFF.

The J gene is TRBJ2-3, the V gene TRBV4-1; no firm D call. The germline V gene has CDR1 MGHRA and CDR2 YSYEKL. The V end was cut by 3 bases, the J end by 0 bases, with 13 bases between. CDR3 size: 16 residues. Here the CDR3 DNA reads TGCGCCAGCAGCCAGAGCTTTACCTCTAGCACAGATACGCAGTATTTT. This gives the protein CASSQSFTSSTDTQYF.

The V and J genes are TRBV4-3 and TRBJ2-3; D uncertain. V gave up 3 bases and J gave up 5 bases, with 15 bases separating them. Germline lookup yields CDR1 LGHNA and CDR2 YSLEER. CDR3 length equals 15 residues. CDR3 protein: CASSQQASAQDTQYF. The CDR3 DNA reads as TGCGCCAGCAGCCAGCAAGCTAGTGCCCAAGATACGCAGTATTTT.

The CDR3 region has the DNA TGTGCCAGTAGTCCCGCAGGCGCCTCCTACGAGCAGTACTTC. Protein product: CASSPAGASYEQYF. The chain recombines TRBV19 with TRBJ2-7; D is ambiguous. The length of the CDR3 is 14 residues. V was trimmed by 5 bases and J by 0 bases, leaving 11 bases between them. Per germline, CDR1 LNHDA and CDR2 SQIVND (reference sequence).

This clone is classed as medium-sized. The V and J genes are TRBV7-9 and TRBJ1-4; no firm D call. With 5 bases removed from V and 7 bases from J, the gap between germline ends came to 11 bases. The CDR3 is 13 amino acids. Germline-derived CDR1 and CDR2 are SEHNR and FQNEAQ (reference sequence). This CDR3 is CASSQYGVEKLFF. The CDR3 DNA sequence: TGTGCCAGCAGCCAGTACGGGGTTGAAAAACTGTTTTTT.

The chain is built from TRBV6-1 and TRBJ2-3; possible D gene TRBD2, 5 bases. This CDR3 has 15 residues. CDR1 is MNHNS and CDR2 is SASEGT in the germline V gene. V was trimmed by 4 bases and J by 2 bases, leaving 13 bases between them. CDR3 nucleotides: TGTGCCAGCAGTGGAGGGCGCGGGCTCACAGATACGCAGTATTTT. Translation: CASSGGRGLTDTQYF.

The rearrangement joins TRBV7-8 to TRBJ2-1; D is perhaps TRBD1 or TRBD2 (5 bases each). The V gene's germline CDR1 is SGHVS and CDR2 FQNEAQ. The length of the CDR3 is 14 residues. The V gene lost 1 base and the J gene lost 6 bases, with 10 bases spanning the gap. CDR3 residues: CASSLVDGGNEQFF. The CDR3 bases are TGTGCCAGCAGCTTAGTGGATGGGGGCAATGAGCAGTTCTTC.

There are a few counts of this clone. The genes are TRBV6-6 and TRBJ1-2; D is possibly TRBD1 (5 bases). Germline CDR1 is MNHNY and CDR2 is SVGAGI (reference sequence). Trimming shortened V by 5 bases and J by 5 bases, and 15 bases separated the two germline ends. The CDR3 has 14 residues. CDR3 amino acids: CASSPGGNLYGYTF. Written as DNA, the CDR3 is TGTGCCAGCAGTCCCGGGGGGAACCTATATGGCTACACCTTC.

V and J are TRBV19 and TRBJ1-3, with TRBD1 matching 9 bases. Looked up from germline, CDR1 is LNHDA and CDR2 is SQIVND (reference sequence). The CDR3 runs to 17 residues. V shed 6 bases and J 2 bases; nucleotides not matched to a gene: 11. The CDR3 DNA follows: TGTGCCAGTAGGCCCTGGGACAGGGCAGAAACTGGAAACACCATATATTTT. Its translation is CASRPWDRAETGNTIYF. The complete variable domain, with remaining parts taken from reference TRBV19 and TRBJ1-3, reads DGGITQSPKYLFRKEGQNVTLSCEQNLNHDAMYWYRQDPGQGLRLIYYSQIVNDFQKGDIAEGYSVSREKKESFPLTVTSAQKNPTAFYLCASRPWDRAETGNTIYFGEGSWLTVV.

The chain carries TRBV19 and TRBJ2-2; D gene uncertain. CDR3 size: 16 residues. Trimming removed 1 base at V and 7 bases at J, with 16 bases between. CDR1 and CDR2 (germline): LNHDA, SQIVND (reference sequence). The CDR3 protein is CASSIAIWGWDGELFF. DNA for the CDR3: TGTGCCAGTAGTATAGCGATTTGGGGTTGGGACGGGGAGCTGTTTTTT.

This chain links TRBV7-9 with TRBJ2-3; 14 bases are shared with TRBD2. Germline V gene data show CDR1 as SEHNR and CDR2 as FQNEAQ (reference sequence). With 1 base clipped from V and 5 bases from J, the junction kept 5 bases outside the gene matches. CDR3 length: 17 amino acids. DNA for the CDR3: TGTGCCAGCAGCTTAGGACTAGCGGGAGGGTTGGAAGATACGCAGTATTTT. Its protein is CASSLGLAGGLEDTQYF.

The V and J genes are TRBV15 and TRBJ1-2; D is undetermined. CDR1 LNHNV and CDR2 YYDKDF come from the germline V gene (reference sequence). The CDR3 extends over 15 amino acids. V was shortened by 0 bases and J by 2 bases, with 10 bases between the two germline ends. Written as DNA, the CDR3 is TGTGCCACCAGCAGAGAAAGGACGCAGAACTATGGCTACACCTTC. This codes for CATSRERTQNYGYTF.

Written as DNA, the CDR3 is TGTGCCAGCAGTTTTTCAAGGACAGGGGGCTGGGAGACCCAGTACTTC. It is translated as CASSFSRTGGWETQYF. This chain joins TRBV27 and TRBJ2-5; 11 bases are a match to TRBD1. Germline loops: CDR1 MNHEY, CDR2 SMNVEV (reference sequence). The J segment lost 5 bases and the V segment lost 3 bases, leaving 8 bases of the junction unmatched. The CDR3 totals 16 residues.

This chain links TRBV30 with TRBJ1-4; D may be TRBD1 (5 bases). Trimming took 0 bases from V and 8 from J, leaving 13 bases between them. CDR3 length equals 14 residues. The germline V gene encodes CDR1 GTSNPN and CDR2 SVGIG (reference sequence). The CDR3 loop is CAWSVGGVDEKLFF. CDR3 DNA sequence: TGTGCCTGGAGTGTCGGGGGAGTCGACGAAAAACTGTTTTTT.

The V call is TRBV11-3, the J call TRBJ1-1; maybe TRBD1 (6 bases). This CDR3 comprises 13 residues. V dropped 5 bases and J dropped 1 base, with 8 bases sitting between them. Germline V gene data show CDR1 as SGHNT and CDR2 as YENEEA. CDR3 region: CASSQGRNTEAFF. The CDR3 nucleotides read TGTGCCAGCAGCCAGGGGCGGAACACTGAAGCTTTCTTT.

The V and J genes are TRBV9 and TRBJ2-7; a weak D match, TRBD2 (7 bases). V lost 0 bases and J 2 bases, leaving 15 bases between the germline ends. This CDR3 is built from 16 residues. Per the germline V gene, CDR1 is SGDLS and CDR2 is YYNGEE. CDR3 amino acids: CASSVAPEGGAYEQYF. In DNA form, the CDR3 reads TGTGCCAGCAGCGTAGCCCCGGAGGGGGGGGCCTACGAGCAGTACTTC.

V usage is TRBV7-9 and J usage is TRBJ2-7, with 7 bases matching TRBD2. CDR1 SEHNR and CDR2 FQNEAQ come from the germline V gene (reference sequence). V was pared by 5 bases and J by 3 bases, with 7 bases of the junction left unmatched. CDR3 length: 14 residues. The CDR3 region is CASSGTTRHYEQYF. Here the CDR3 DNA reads TGTGCCAGCAGCGGGACTACTCGCCACTACGAGCAGTACTTC. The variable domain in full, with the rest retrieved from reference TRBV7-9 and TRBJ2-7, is DTGVSQNPRHKITKRGQNVTFRCDPISEHNRLYWYRQTLGQGPEFLTYFQNEAQLEKSRLLSDRFSAERPKGSFSTLEIQRTEQGDSAMYLCASSGTTRHYEQYFGPGTRLTVT.

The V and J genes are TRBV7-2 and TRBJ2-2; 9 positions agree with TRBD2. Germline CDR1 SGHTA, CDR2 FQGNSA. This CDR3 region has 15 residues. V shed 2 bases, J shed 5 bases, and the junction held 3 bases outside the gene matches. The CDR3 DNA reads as TGTGCCAGCAGCTTAAGGCGGGAGGGGACCGGGGAGCTGTTTTTT. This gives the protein CASSLRREGTGELFF. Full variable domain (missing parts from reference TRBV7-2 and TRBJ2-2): GAGVSQSPSNKVTEKGKDVELRCDPISGHTALYWYRQSLGQGLEFLIYFQGNSAPDKSGLPSDRFSAERTGGSVSTLTIQRTQQEDSAVYLCASSLRREGTGELFFGEGSRLTVL.

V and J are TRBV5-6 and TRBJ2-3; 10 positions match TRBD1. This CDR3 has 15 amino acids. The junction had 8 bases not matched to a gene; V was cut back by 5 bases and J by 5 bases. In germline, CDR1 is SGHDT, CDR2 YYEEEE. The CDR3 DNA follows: TGTGCCAGCAGACAAGACAGGGGGCTTGGAGATACGCAGTATTTT. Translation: CASRQDRGLGDTQYF.